Below, one T cell receptor (beta chain) is given with its context. Its cognate antigen has yet to be identified. Base qualities are missing; no much larger clone stands one base away. Each donor gave one peripheral blood draw, averaging approximately 0.11 L, which was collected into heparinised tubes. Using a panel that included CD45RO, CCR7, CD25, CD127, CD95 and CD27, naive, central memory, regulatory and stem cell-like memory CD4+ T cells were sorted on a BD FACSAria II. Every sorted population had a purity above 95%. PBMCs were isolated right away by Lymphoprep density gradient centrifugation and were stained directly, without culture. To minimize batch effects, samples were stained and sorted in pairs, one healthy donor with one patient per experiment. This record comes from a study of beta chain features in type 1 diabetes listed by TCRdb under 2018. Concerning the study at large: No differences in mean age, gender distribution, total cell number or subset yield were found between patients and healthy donors. A total of around 110,000,000 sorted cells were examined across all samples, and a strong correlation was observed between cell number per subset and RNA yield. In the study, recently diagnosed type 1 diabetes patients and matched healthy donors were compared on the TCRB repertoires of their sorted circulating CD4+ T cell subsets. Regulatory and stem cell-like memory subsets were isolated from only 8 patients and roughly 8 healthy donors, whereas naive and central memory subsets came from all 30 or so donors. The study at large found these results: The naive, central memory and regulatory TCRB repertoires appeared to resemble one another more closely among patients than among healthy donors. Shorter templates might be favored by PCR, yet because patient and control samples were amplified and corrected together, any such skew would affect both groups equally. Because cDNA was sequenced instead of genomic DNA, activated cells with high expression could be over-represented, although the groups did not differ in activation or CD3 levels. Only small numbers of individuals were included in the HLA sub-analyses, which left unresolved whether HLA type had any influence on TCRB rearrangement. A moderate but significant shortening of TCRB CDR3 length was observed in type 1 diabetes patients in all four CD4+ subsets. Patients with type 1 diabetes made fewer insertions and deleted more nucleotides at VDJ recombination sites, implying thymic rearrangement abnormalities.

The entire amount of isolated RNA was reverse transcribed using the High Capacity cDNA Reverse Transcription Kit, so the sequenced TCRB transcripts were expressed ones. Deep immunoSEQ sequencing was performed on naive, central memory and regulatory T cell samples, with an average of roughly 3.5 million total reads per sample. After sorted cells were lysed in RLT buffer, RNA was extracted with DNase-treated RNeasy Micro or Mini kits, with the choice depending on cell number. Each cell subset was processed on its own to prevent cross-contamination, while patient and healthy donor samples were processed together. Using the immunoSEQ multiplex PCR, TCRB sequences were amplified from cDNA into 87-bp fragments spanning the CDR3 region. Sequencing of the amplicons was performed on the Illumina HiSeq platform. As for the authors' bioinformatics: Synthetic template baselines were used to correct PCR bias computationally, reads within Hamming distance 2 were collapsed, and singletons that could not be merged were discarded. By aligning reads against IMGT, V, D and J genes, CDR3 length, and insertions or deletions at six rearrangement sites were assigned. Within each subset, clonotype counts were normalized to sorted cell number, and only after that were true diversity and Gini coefficients computed with the tcR R package. Repertoire sharing was quantified using the overlap coefficient calculated on TCRB nucleotide sequences. As a proxy for the pre-selection repertoire, out-of-frame TCRB sequences from naive cells were analyzed. This is the immuneACCESS table as TCRdb keeps it, with only in-frame sequences that have V and J called. A part of the clones is gone; compared with another copy, unresolved V genes explain less than half, and the rest is unexplained. For V, J and clone size, that table is used; D and trimming come from the DNA. Within this sample are hundreds of thousands of clones, with over 12% of them counted one time only. 0.035% to 0.045% of the sample lies in the top ten.

Sample: naive CD4+ T cells from blood. Sample cell subset or site, as interpreted from the label and publication: true naive CD4+ T cells. The clonotype originates from a young man with type 1 diabetes.

The CDR3: CASSSGAREQYF. The nucleotide sequence reads TGTGCCAGCAGCTCGGGGGCGCGGGAGCAGTACTTC. Recombination joined TRBV7-2 with TRBJ2-7; the D gene could be TRBD1 or TRBD2, each one agreeing over 6 bases. V is clipped by 4 bases and J by 7 bases, and the sequence between their germline boundaries is 11 bases long. From cysteine to phenylalanine, the CDR3 is 12 amino acids long. The entry retains the CDR3 DNA only, 36 bases that are in frame from base 1. For CDR1 and CDR2, the germline V gene lists SGHTA and FQGNSA. Beyond the CDR3, the reference TRBV7-2 and TRBJ2-7 genes provide the residues; the full variable domain reads: GAGVSQSPSNKVTEKGKDVELRCDPISGHTALYWYRQSLGQGLEFLIYFQGNSAPDKSGLPSDRFSAERTGGSVSTLTIQRTQQEDSAVYLCASSSGAREQYFGPGTRLTVT.